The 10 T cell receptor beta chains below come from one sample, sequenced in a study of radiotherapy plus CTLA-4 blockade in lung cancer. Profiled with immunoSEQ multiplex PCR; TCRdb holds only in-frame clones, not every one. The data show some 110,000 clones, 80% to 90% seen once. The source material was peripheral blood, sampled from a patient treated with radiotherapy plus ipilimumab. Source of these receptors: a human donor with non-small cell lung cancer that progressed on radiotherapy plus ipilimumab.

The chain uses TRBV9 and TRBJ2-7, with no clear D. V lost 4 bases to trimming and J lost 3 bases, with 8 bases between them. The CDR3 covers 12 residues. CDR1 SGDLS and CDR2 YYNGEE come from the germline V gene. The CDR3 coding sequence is TGTGCCAGCAGCTCTAGAGACTACGAGCAGTACTTC. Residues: CASSSRDYEQYF.

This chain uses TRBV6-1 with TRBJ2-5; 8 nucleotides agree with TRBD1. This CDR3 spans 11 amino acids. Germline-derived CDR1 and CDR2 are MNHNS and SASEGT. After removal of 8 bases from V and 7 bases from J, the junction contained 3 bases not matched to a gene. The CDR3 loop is CASGTGWTQYF. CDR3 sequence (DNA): TGTGCCAGCGGGACAGGTTGGACCCAGTACTTC.

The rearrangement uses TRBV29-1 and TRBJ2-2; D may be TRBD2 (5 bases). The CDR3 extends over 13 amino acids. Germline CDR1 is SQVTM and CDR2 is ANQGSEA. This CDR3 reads CSAGNPNTGELFF. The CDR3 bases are TGCAGTGCCGGGAATCCGAACACCGGGGAGCTGTTTTTT.

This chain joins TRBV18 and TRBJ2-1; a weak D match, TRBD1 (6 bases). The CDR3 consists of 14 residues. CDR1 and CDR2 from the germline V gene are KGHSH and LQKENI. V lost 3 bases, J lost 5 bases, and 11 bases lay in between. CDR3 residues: CASSPETGNNEQFF. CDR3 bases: TGTGCCAGCTCACCCGAAACAGGGAACAATGAGCAGTTCTTC.

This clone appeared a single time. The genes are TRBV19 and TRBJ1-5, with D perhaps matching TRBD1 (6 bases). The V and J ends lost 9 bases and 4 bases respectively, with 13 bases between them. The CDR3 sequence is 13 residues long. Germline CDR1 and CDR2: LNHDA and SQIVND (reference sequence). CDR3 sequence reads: CASHSQGNQPQHF. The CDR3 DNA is TGTGCCAGCCACAGTCAGGGGAATCAGCCCCAGCATTTT.

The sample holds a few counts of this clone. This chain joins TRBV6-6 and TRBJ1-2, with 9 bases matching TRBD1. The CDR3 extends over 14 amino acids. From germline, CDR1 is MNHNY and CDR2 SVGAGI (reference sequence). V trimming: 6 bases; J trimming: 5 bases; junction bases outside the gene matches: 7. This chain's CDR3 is CASRETGGWYGYTF. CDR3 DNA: TGTGCCAGCAGGGAGACAGGGGGATGGTATGGCTACACCTTC.

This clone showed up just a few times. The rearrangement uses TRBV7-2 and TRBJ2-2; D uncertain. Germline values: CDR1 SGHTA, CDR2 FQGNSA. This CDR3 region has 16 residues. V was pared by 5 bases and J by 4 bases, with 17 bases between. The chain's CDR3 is CASSLPRGLSTGELFF. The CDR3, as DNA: TGTGCCAGCAGCCTCCCCCGCGGTCTGTCCACCGGGGAGCTGTTTTTT.

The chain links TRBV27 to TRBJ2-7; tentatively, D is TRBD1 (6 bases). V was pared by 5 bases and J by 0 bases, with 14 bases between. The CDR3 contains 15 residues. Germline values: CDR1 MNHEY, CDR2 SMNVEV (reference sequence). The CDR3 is CASSRSPTGSYEQYF. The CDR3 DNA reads TGTGCCAGCAGTAGGTCGCCGACAGGCTCCTACGAGCAGTACTTC.

CDR3 sequence reads: CSGLGGSSYNEQFF. Here the CDR3 DNA reads TGCAGCGGGCTTGGGGGGAGCTCCTACAATGAGCAGTTCTTC. The chain couples TRBV29-1 to TRBJ2-1; TRBD2 is a possible D gene (6 bases). The germline V gene encodes CDR1 SQVTM and CDR2 ANQGSEA. This CDR3 is built from 14 residues. Between the trimmed V and J ends, which lost 7 bases and 0 bases, there was a span of 13 bases.

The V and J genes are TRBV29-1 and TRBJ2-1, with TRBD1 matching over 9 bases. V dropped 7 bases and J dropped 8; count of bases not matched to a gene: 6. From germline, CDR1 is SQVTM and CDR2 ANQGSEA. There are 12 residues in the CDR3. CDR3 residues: CSAKGQGHEQFF. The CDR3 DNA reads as TGCAGCGCTAAGGGACAGGGACATGAGCAGTTCTTC.